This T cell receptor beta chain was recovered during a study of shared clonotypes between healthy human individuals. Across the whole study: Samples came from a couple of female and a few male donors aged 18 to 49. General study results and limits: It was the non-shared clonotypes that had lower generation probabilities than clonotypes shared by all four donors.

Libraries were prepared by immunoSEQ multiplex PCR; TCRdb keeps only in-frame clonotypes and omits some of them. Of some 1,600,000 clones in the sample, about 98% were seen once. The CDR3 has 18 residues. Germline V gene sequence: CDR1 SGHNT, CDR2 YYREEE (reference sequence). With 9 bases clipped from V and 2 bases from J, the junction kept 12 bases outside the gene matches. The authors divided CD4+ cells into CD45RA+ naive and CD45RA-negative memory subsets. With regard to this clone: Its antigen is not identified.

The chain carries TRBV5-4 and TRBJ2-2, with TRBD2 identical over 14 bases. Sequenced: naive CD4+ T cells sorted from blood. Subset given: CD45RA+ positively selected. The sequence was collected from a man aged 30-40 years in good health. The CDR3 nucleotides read TGTGCCACCAGGACTAGCGGGAGGCCGGCCTTAAACACCGGGGAGCTGTTTTTT. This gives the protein CATRTSGRPALNTGELFF.